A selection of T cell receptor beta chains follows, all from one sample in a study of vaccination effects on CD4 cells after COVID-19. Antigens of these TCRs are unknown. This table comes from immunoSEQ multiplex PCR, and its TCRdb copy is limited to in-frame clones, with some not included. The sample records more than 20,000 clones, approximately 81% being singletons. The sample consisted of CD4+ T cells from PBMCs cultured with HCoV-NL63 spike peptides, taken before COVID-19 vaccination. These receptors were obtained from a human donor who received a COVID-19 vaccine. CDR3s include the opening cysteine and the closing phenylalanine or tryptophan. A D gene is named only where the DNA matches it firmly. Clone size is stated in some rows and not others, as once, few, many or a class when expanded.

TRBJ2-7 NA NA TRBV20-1 CSASLPGHGEYF TGCAGTGCTAGTCTCCCGGGACACGGCGAGTACTTC
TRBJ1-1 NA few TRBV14 CASSHTGNTEAFF TGTGCCAGCAGTCACACAGGGAACACTGAAGCTTTCTTT
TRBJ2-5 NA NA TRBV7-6 CASSPAGETQYF TGTGCCAGCAGCCCGGCGGGGGAGACCCAGTACTTC
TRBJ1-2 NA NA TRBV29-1 CSVVAGDHYGYTF TGCAGCGTTGTGGCCGGGGATCACTATGGCTACACCTTC
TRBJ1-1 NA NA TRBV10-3 CAISESSPLYMNTEAFF TGTGCCATCAGTGAGTCATCGCCCTTATACATGAACACTGAAGCTTTCTTT
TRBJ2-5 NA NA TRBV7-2 CASSLILSQETQYF TGTGCCAGCAGCTTAATCCTCTCCCAAGAGACCCAGTACTTC
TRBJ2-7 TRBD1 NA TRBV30 CAWSVLGQGSHEQYF TGTGCCTGGAGTGTACTGGGACAGGGGTCACACGAGCAGTACTTC
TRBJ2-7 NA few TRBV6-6 CASSQTGTGPYEQYF TGTGCCAGCAGCCAGACCGGGACCGGGCCCTACGAGCAGTACTTC
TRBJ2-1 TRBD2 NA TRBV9 CASSVGGFGNEQFF TGTGCCAGCAGCGTGGGAGGGTTCGGCAATGAGCAGTTCTTC
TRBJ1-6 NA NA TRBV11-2 CASSPPSAGNNSPLHF TGTGCCAGCAGCCCCCCCTCGGCAGGCAATAATTCACCCCTCCACTTT
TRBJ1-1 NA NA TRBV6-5 CASSLRGTEAFF TGTGCCAGCAGCCTAAGGGGCACTGAAGCTTTCTTT
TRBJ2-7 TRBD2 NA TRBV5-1 CASRSGIISYEQYF TGCGCCAGTAGGAGCGGGATTATATCCTACGAGCAGTACTTC
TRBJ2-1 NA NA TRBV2 CASSAAGAGTSNEQFF TGTGCCAGCAGCGCTGCTGGGGCAGGGACATCCAATGAGCAGTTCTTC
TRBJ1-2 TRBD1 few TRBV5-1 CASSWGQTNYGYTF TGCGCCAGCAGCTGGGGACAGACTAACTATGGCTACACCTTC
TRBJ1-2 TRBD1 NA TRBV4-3 CASSQDFPQGVGGYTF TGCGCCAGCAGCCAAGATTTTCCACAGGGGGTAGGAGGCTACACCTTC
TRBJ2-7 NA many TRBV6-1 CASSEALGESYYEQYF TGTGCCAGCAGTGAAGCGCTGGGGGAGTCGTACTACGAGCAGTACTTC
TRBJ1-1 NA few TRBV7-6 CASSSPRAGNTEAFF TGTGCCAGCAGCTCTCCCAGGGCTGGGAACACTGAAGCTTTCTTT
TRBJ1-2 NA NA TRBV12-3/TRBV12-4 CASSFAGGYGYTF TGTGCCAGCAGTTTTGCGGGGGGCTATGGCTACACCTTC
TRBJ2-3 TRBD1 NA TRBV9 CASSVFDLRGPDTQYF TGTGCCAGCAGCGTATTTGACCTAAGGGGGCCAGATACGCAGTATTTT
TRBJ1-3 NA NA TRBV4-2 CASSRQYGQSGNTIYF TGTGCCAGCAGCCGTCAGTACGGACAGTCTGGAAACACCATATATTTT
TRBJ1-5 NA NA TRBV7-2 CASSSQNQPQHF TGTGCCAGCAGCTCTCAAAATCAGCCCCAGCATTTT
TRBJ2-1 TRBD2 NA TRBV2 CASRDGRLAGGAYNEQFF TGTGCCAGCAGGGACGGCAGACTAGCGGGAGGGGCCTACAATGAGCAGTTCTTC
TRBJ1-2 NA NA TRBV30 CAWARGYGYTF TGTGCCTGGGCAAGGGGATATGGCTACACCTTC
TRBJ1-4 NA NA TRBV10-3 CAISTGPPEEKLFF TGTGCCATCAGTACCGGGCCCCCTGAGGAAAAACTGTTTTTT
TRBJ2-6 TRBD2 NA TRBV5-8 CASSGLAGAGANVLTF TGTGCCAGCAGCGGTCTAGCGGGAGCTGGGGCCAACGTCCTGACTTTC
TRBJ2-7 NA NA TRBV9 CASSVEPNLLYEQYF TGTGCCAGCAGCGTAGAGCCGAACCTGCTCTACGAGCAGTACTTC
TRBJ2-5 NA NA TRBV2 CASSEGGPGTQYF TGTGCCAGCAGTGAAGGCGGCCCAGGGACCCAGTACTTC
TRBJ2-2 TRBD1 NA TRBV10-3 CAISESTRGTGISGELFF TGTGCCATCAGTGAGTCGACTCGGGGGACAGGGATATCCGGGGAGCTGTTTTTT
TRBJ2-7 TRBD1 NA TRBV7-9 CASTSDRTPSYEQYF TGTGCCAGCACCTCGGACAGGACTCCCTCCTACGAGCAGTACTTC
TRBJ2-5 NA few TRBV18 CASSPGRAESETQYF TGTGCCAGCTCACCAGGCCGGGCCGAATCAGAGACCCAGTACTTC
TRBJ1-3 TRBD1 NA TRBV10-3 CAISGDRFSGNTIYF TGTGCCATCAGTGGGGACAGATTCTCTGGAAACACCATATATTTT
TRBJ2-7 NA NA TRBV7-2 CASSLAGGKGYEQYF TGTGCCAGCAGCTTAGCAGGAGGGAAGGGTTACGAGCAGTACTTC
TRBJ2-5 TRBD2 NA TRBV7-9 CASTAGALAGVETQYF TGTGCCAGCACCGCTGGGGCCCTAGCGGGAGTAGAGACCCAGTACTTC
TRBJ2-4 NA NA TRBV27 CASSPQGTSALAKNIQYF TGTGCCAGCAGTCCTCAGGGGACCAGCGCCCTAGCCAAAAACATTCAGTACTTC
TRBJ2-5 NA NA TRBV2 CASSDRAGPRKTQYF TGTGCCAGCAGTGATAGGGCGGGGCCAAGGAAGACCCAGTACTTC
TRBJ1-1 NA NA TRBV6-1 CASSDQQLNTEAFF TGTGCCAGCAGTGACCAACAGCTGAACACTGAAGCTTTCTTT
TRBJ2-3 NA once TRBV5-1 CASSLGRGTTDTQYF TGCGCCAGCAGCTTGGGGAGGGGGACCACAGATACGCAGTATTTT
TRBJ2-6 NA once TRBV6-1 CASSEGVSGANVLTF TGTGCCAGCAGTGAAGGGGTCTCTGGGGCCAACGTCCTGACTTTC
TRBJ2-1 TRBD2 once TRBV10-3 CAIRRLAGGGNEQFF TGTGCCATCAGGAGACTAGCGGGGGGAGGTAATGAGCAGTTCTTC
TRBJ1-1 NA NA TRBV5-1 CASSLVGGNTEAFF TGCGCCAGCAGCTTGGTTGGGGGTAACACTGAAGCTTTCTTT
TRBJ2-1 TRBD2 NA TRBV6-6 CASSYSGLPYNEQFF TGTGCCAGCAGTTACTCGGGACTACCCTACAATGAGCAGTTCTTC
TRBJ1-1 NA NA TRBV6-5 CASSSGFGAFF TGTGCCAGCAGTTCGGGGTTCGGAGCTTTCTTT
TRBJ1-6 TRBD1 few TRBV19 CASSIGTGNSPLHF TGTGCCAGTAGTATCGGGACAGGAAATTCACCCCTCCACTTT
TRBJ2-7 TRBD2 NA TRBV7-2 CASSLRVEVSRGGSYEQYF TGTGCCAGCAGCTTAAGGGTTGAGGTCTCGCGGGGGGGCTCCTACGAGCAGTACTTC
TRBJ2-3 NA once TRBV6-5 CASRRRGDSVAQYF TGTGCCAGCAGACGCCGGGGAGATTCCGTCGCGCAGTATTTT
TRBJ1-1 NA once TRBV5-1 CASSLAGIMVNTEAFF TGCGCCAGCAGCTTGGCCGGGATCATGGTAAACACTGAAGCTTTCTTT
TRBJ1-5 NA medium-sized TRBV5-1 CASSLVPGGNQPQHF TGCGCCAGCAGCTTGGTGCCAGGGGGCAATCAGCCCCAGCATTTT
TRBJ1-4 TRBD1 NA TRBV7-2 CASSLGGQGNEKLFF TGTGCCAGCAGCTTAGGCGGACAGGGCAATGAAAAACTGTTTTTT
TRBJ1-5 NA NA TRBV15 CATSRDPGSNQPQHF TGTGCCACCAGCAGAGATCCGGGTAGCAATCAGCCCCAGCATTTT
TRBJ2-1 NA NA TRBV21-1 CASSKGGGSSGNEQFF TGTGCCAGCAGCAAAGGAGGGGGGAGTTCTGGTAATGAGCAGTTCTTC
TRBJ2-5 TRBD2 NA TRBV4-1 CASSQEGLAGRETQYF TGCGCCAGCAGCCAAGAAGGCCTAGCGGGTCGTGAGACCCAGTACTTC